Listed below are T cell receptor beta chains from one sample, sequenced in a study of vaccination effects on CD4 cells after COVID-19. Their specific antigens are unknown. Sequencing was performed with immunoSEQ multiplex PCR; in TCRdb, only in-frame clones are kept and a portion is missing. In the table there are some 46,000 clones, less than 85% of which are singletons. Sequencing was performed on CD4+ T cells from PBMCs cultured without peptide, taken after COVID-19 vaccination. These receptors were taken from a human donor who had a prior SARS-CoV-2 infection. Both conserved end residues are part of each CDR3. The order of the fields is clone size, D gene, J gene, V gene, CDR3 protein, CDR3 DNA. D genes are given only for firm matches. Size values are once, few and many counts, or a class for expanded clones, and some rows have none.

abundance: .
d_gene: .
j_gene: TRBJ2-7
v_gene: TRBV18
CDR3aa: CASSPGSGEQYF
CDR3nt: TGTGCCAGCTCACCAGGGAGCGGCGAGCAGTACTTC

abundance: .
d_gene: .
j_gene: TRBJ2-1
v_gene: TRBV6-4
CDR3aa: CASSVGIDNEQFF
CDR3nt: TGTGCCAGCAGTGTGGGGATAGACAATGAGCAGTTCTTC

abundance: .
d_gene: TRBD1
j_gene: TRBJ2-7
v_gene: TRBV5-1
CDR3aa: CASSPETGDYEQYF
CDR3nt: TGCGCCAGCAGTCCGGAGACAGGGGACTACGAGCAGTACTTC

abundance: .
d_gene: .
j_gene: TRBJ2-1
v_gene: TRBV19
CDR3aa: CASSIAPARASYNEQFF
CDR3nt: TGTGCCAGTAGTATAGCCCCCGCTCGCGCCTCCTACAATGAGCAGTTCTTC

abundance: .
d_gene: .
j_gene: TRBJ2-6
v_gene: TRBV9
CDR3aa: CASSVDVGGPSSGANVLTF
CDR3nt: TGTGCCAGCAGCGTAGATGTGGGCGGACCGAGCTCTGGGGCCAACGTCCTGACTTTC

abundance: .
d_gene: .
j_gene: TRBJ2-3
v_gene: TRBV7-8
CDR3aa: CASSLKATQYF
CDR3nt: TGTGCCAGCAGCTTAAAGGCTACGCAGTATTTT

abundance: .
d_gene: .
j_gene: TRBJ1-1
v_gene: TRBV7-2
CDR3aa: CASSLQLGSETEAFF
CDR3nt: TGTGCCAGCAGCTTACAGCTGGGTTCGGAGACTGAAGCTTTCTTT

abundance: .
d_gene: .
j_gene: TRBJ2-7
v_gene: TRBV11-1
CDR3aa: CASSSVTVPNSYEQYF
CDR3nt: TGTGCCAGCAGCTCAGTGACAGTCCCCAACTCCTACGAGCAGTACTTC

abundance: .
d_gene: .
j_gene: TRBJ2-1
v_gene: TRBV4-3
CDR3aa: CASSQDRPPYNEQFF
CDR3nt: TGCGCCAGCAGCCAAGACCGTCCCCCCTACAATGAGCAGTTCTTC

abundance: .
d_gene: .
j_gene: TRBJ2-1
v_gene: TRBV7-3
CDR3aa: CASSLTEVGYNEQFF
CDR3nt: TGTGCCAGCAGCTTAACGGAGGTGGGTTACAATGAGCAGTTCTTC

abundance: .
d_gene: .
j_gene: TRBJ1-5
v_gene: TRBV6-5
CDR3aa: CASSWGGPQPQHF
CDR3nt: TGTGCCAGCAGTTGGGGGGGCCCTCAGCCCCAGCATTTT

abundance: once
d_gene: .
j_gene: TRBJ2-3
v_gene: TRBV3-1/TRBV3-2
CDR3aa: CASSLRARPQSTDTQYF
CDR3nt: TGTGCCAGCAGCCTCCGCGCGCGTCCCCAGAGCACAGATACGCAGTATTTT

abundance: .
d_gene: TRBD2
j_gene: TRBJ2-7
v_gene: TRBV30
CDR3aa: CAWSEGGNRLHEQYF
CDR3nt: TGTGCCTGGAGTGAGGGAGGGAATCGACTCCACGAGCAGTACTTC

abundance: .
d_gene: .
j_gene: TRBJ2-5
v_gene: TRBV30
CDR3aa: CAWSVRGGVGTQYF
CDR3nt: TGTGCCTGGAGTGTACGGGGTGGGGTGGGGACCCAGTACTTC

abundance: .
d_gene: TRBD2
j_gene: TRBJ2-7
v_gene: TRBV6-5
CDR3aa: CASSFREGEQYF
CDR3nt: TGTGCCAGCAGTTTCAGGGAGGGCGAGCAGTACTTC

abundance: .
d_gene: TRBD1
j_gene: TRBJ1-2
v_gene: TRBV6-4
CDR3aa: CASSDRSRGRNYGYTF
CDR3nt: TGTGCCAGCAGTGACAGGTCCAGGGGGAGAAACTATGGCTACACCTTC

abundance: .
d_gene: TRBD2
j_gene: TRBJ2-7
v_gene: TRBV27
CDR3aa: CASSTIAGVPYEQYF
CDR3nt: TGTGCCAGCAGTACCATAGCGGGAGTACCCTACGAGCAGTACTTC

abundance: .
d_gene: .
j_gene: TRBJ2-3
v_gene: TRBV5-1
CDR3aa: CASSLDGTTDTQYF
CDR3nt: TGCGCCAGCAGCTTGGATGGGACTACAGATACGCAGTATTTT

abundance: .
d_gene: .
j_gene: TRBJ1-1
v_gene: TRBV9
CDR3aa: CASSVEGLGGEAFF
CDR3nt: TGTGCCAGCAGCGTAGAGGGGTTGGGTGGTGAAGCTTTCTTT

abundance: .
d_gene: TRBD2
j_gene: TRBJ2-3
v_gene: TRBV5-1
CDR3aa: CASTQGLAPTDTQYF
CDR3nt: TGCGCCAGCACCCAAGGACTAGCTCCCACAGATACGCAGTATTTT

abundance: .
d_gene: .
j_gene: TRBJ1-5
v_gene: TRBV5-6
CDR3aa: CASSLGDQPQHF
CDR3nt: TGTGCCAGCAGCTTAGGGGATCAGCCCCAGCATTTT

abundance: .
d_gene: TRBD1
j_gene: TRBJ1-4
v_gene: TRBV2
CDR3aa: CASSGGGTGNEKLFF
CDR3nt: TGTGCCAGCAGTGGTGGAGGGACAGGGAATGAAAAACTGTTTTTT

abundance: .
d_gene: .
j_gene: TRBJ1-2
v_gene: TRBV4-2
CDR3aa: CASSQDPQHYGYTF
CDR3nt: TGTGCCAGCAGCCAAGATCCCCAGCACTATGGCTACACCTTC

abundance: .
d_gene: .
j_gene: TRBJ1-3
v_gene: TRBV7-9
CDR3aa: CASSLNTALSSGNTIYF
CDR3nt: TGTGCCAGCAGCTTGAACACCGCCCTGAGCTCTGGAAACACCATATATTTT

abundance: .
d_gene: .
j_gene: TRBJ1-6
v_gene: TRBV7-2
CDR3aa: CASGETGNYNSPLHF
CDR3nt: TGTGCCAGTGGGGAGACAGGAAACTATAATTCACCCCTCCACTTT

abundance: .
d_gene: .
j_gene: TRBJ2-5
v_gene: TRBV12-3/TRBV12-4
CDR3aa: CASSPTGLETQYF
CDR3nt: TGTGCCAGCAGTCCGACAGGTTTAGAGACCCAGTACTTC

abundance: few
d_gene: TRBD1
j_gene: TRBJ2-6
v_gene: TRBV4-1
CDR3aa: CASSHLNRGSGANVLTF
CDR3nt: TGCGCCAGCAGCCACCTCAACAGGGGCTCTGGGGCCAACGTCCTGACTTTC

abundance: .
d_gene: .
j_gene: TRBJ2-3
v_gene: TRBV18
CDR3aa: CASSPAKADTQYF
CDR3nt: TGTGCCAGCTCACCGGCCAAGGCAGATACGCAGTATTTT

abundance: .
d_gene: .
j_gene: TRBJ1-3
v_gene: TRBV7-9
CDR3aa: CASSPRTDSGNTIYF
CDR3nt: TGTGCCAGCAGCCCGCGGACAGACTCTGGAAACACCATATATTTT

abundance: .
d_gene: TRBD2
j_gene: TRBJ2-5
v_gene: TRBV5-8
CDR3aa: CASSLGSGALQETQYF
CDR3nt: TGTGCCAGCAGCTTGGGTAGCGGGGCGCTCCAAGAGACCCAGTACTTC

abundance: .
d_gene: .
j_gene: TRBJ2-7
v_gene: TRBV5-1
CDR3aa: CARVRGGVGYF
CDR3nt: TGCGCCAGAGTTAGGGGGGGTGTGGGGTACTTC

abundance: few
d_gene: .
j_gene: TRBJ1-2
v_gene: TRBV7-8
CDR3aa: CASSPLQGRAGYTF
CDR3nt: TGTGCCAGCAGCCCACTACAGGGAAGGGCTGGCTACACCTTC

abundance: .
d_gene: TRBD2
j_gene: TRBJ2-2
v_gene: TRBV11-3
CDR3aa: CASSDGGAGELFF
CDR3nt: TGTGCCAGCAGCGACGGGGGGGCCGGGGAGCTGTTTTTT

abundance: .
d_gene: TRBD1
j_gene: TRBJ1-6
v_gene: TRBV7-2
CDR3aa: CASSRLQGRGSPLHF
CDR3nt: TGTGCCAGCAGCCGGTTACAGGGGCGAGGTTCACCCCTCCACTTT

abundance: .
d_gene: TRBD2
j_gene: TRBJ2-3
v_gene: TRBV19
CDR3aa: CASSIEKSRGGGSDTQYF
CDR3nt: TGTGCCAGTAGTATAGAGAAATCCCGAGGCGGGGGGTCGGATACGCAGTATTTT

abundance: .
d_gene: TRBD2
j_gene: TRBJ2-2
v_gene: TRBV6-5
CDR3aa: CRRGTSDTGELFF
CDR3nt: TGTAGACGGGGGACTAGCGACACCGGGGAGCTGTTTTTT

abundance: .
d_gene: TRBD2
j_gene: TRBJ2-2
v_gene: TRBV5-4
CDR3aa: CASSLGLGLAGGIGELFF
CDR3nt: TGTGCCAGCAGCTTGGGCTTGGGACTAGCGGGAGGGATCGGGGAGCTGTTTTTT

abundance: .
d_gene: .
j_gene: TRBJ1-1
v_gene: TRBV7-3
CDR3aa: CASRIRGGALGEAFF
CDR3nt: TGTGCCAGCAGAATACGTGGGGGGGCGTTGGGTGAAGCTTTCTTT

abundance: .
d_gene: .
j_gene: TRBJ1-1
v_gene: TRBV6-4
CDR3aa: CASSRDRDTEAFF
CDR3nt: TGTGCCAGCAGCCGGGACCGGGACACTGAAGCTTTCTTT

abundance: once
d_gene: .
j_gene: TRBJ1-4
v_gene: TRBV4-1
CDR3aa: CASSQWGWGRNEKLFF
CDR3nt: TGCGCCAGCAGCCAATGGGGGTGGGGTCGTAATGAAAAACTGTTTTTT

abundance: few
d_gene: .
j_gene: TRBJ2-7
v_gene: TRBV6-5
CDR3aa: CASTSPGRYEQYF
CDR3nt: TGTGCCAGCACCTCTCCGGGACGCTACGAGCAGTACTTC

abundance: .
d_gene: .
j_gene: TRBJ2-5
v_gene: TRBV6-5
CDR3aa: CASNGGIGETQYF
CDR3nt: TGTGCCAGCAACGGGGGTATAGGAGAGACCCAGTACTTC

abundance: .
d_gene: .
j_gene: TRBJ1-6
v_gene: TRBV11-3
CDR3aa: CASPKDSYNSPLHF
CDR3nt: TGTGCCAGCCCTAAGGACTCCTATAATTCACCCCTCCACTTT

abundance: few
d_gene: .
j_gene: TRBJ2-6
v_gene: TRBV2
CDR3aa: CASIGRFFPSGANVLTF
CDR3nt: TGTGCCAGCATCGGCCGTTTTTTCCCCTCTGGGGCCAACGTCCTGACTTTC